The source of this T cell receptor beta chain is a study of blood T cell repertoires in COVID-19. On the study more broadly: PBMCs, B-cell-depleted T cells, or T cells were the source of the cDNA or gDNA that made up the material.

This clone was counted at least ten times. Authors' data handling: Amplification from reference gene primers served as the basis for estimated nucleated cell counts. The repertoire was sequenced with immunoSEQ multiplex PCR; TCRdb's copy has only in-frame clones and lacks some. V, J and clone size are those of that table, while D and trimming were read from the DNA. The profile covers about 130,000 clones, with over 60% appearing a single time and 37% taken by the ten largest. This CDR3 spans 13 amino acids. Germline CDR1 and CDR2: SNHLY and FYNNEI. Losses at the gene ends were 4 bases for V and 8 bases for J; bases not matched to a gene: 6.

This sequence was found in a man aged 35 to 55 with active or convalescent COVID-19. The specimen sequenced was peripheral blood. The gene calls are TRBV2 and TRBJ1-2, with TRBD1 identical over 8 bases. For the CDR3, the DNA is TGTGCCAGCAGTGCAGGACAGGGTACAGGCTACACCTTC. It codes for CASSAGQGTGYTF.